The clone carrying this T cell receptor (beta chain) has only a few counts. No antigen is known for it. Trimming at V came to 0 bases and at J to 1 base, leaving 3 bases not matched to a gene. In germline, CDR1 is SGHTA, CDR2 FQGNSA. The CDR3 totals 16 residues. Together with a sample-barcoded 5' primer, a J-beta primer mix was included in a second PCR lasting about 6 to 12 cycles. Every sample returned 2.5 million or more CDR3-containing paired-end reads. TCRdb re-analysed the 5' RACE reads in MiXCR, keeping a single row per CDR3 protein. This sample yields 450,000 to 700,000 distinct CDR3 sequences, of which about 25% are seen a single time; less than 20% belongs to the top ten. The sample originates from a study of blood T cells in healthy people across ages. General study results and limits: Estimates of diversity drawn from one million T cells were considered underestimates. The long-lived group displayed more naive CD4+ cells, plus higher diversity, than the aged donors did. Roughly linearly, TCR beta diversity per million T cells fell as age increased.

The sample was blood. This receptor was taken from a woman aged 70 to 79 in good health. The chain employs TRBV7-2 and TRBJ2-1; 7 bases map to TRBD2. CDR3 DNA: TGTGCCAGCAGCTTAGCGGGAGGGGCTTCCTACAATGAGCAGTTCTTC. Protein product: CASSLAGGASYNEQFF.